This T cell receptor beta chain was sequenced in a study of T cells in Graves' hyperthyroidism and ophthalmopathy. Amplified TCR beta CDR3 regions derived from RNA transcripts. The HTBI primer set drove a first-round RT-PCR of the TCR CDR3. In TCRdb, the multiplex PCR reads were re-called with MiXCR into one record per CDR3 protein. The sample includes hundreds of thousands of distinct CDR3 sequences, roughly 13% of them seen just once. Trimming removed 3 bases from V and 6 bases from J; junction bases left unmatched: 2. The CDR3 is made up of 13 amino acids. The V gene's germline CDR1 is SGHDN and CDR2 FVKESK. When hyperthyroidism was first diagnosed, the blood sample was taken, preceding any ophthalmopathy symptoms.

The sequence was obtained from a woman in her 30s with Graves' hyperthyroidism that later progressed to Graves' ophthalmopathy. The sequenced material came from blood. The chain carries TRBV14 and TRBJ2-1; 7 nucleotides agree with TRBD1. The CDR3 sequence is CASSHTGVNEQFF. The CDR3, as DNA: TGTGCCAGCAGCCACACAGGGGTCAATGAGCAGTTCTTC.